This entry lists 32 T cell receptor beta chains sequenced from one sample in a study of T cell responses to AZD1222 COVID-19 vaccine. Here immunoSEQ multiplex PCR was the method, and the copy in TCRdb shows in-frame clones only, minus some. The sample has roughly 89,000 clones; roughly 90% are singletons. This sample comprised peripheral blood, obtained on day 0 of MenACWY control vaccination. The receptor source for this set is an adult in good health.

V and J are TRBV18 and TRBJ2-1; D possibly matches TRBD1 or TRBD2 (5 bases each). The length of the CDR3 is 15 residues. Germline CDR1 is KGHSH and CDR2 is LQKENI. Trimming took 1 base from V and 6 from J, leaving 13 bases between them. The CDR3 is CASSPQGPPSNEQFF. CDR3 DNA sequence: TGTGCCAGCTCACCACAGGGACCACCCAGCAATGAGCAGTTCTTC.

The chain recombines TRBV7-2 with TRBJ1-5; 10 nucleotides line up with TRBD1. The V gene's germline CDR1 is SGHTA and CDR2 FQGNSA. Unmatched junction bases numbered 7, after V lost 5 bases and J lost 6 bases. CDR3 length equals 15 residues. The CDR3 is CASSTRQGAGQPQHF. CDR3 in DNA: TGTGCCAGCAGCACGAGACAGGGGGCCGGTCAGCCCCAGCATTTT.

V gene TRBV7-2 combines with J gene TRBJ1-2; D gene ambiguous. The CDR3 consists of 14 residues. V was shortened by 7 bases and J by 2 bases, with 14 bases between the two germline ends. In germline, CDR1 is SGHTA, CDR2 FQGNSA. The CDR3 loop reads CASTSQVGNYGYTF. CDR3 sequence (DNA): TGTGCCAGCACCTCGCAGGTGGGGAACTATGGCTACACCTTC.

This rearrangement joins TRBV6-6 to TRBJ1-2; D is unresolved. The CDR3 has 16 amino acids. The germline V gene has CDR1 MNHNY and CDR2 SVGAGI (reference sequence). V was pared by 1 base and J by 4 bases, with 16 bases between. The CDR3, as DNA: TGTGCCAGCAGTTACTGGGTTGAGGGAAGTCCCTATGGCTACACCTTC. This encodes CASSYWVEGSPYGYTF.

The chain employs TRBV24-1 and TRBJ2-2, with TRBD1 identical over 8 bases. The CDR3 is 17 residues long. Germline V gene lookup returns CDR1 KGHDR and CDR2 SFDVKD. Trimming removed 3 bases from V and 1 base from J; junction bases left unmatched: 6. The CDR3 is CATSDPRGTGNTGELFF. The CDR3 DNA reads as TGTGCCACCAGTGATCCCCGGGGGACAGGGAACACCGGGGAGCTGTTTTTT.

This chain connects TRBV28 to TRBJ1-5, with D tentatively TRBD1 (6 bases). V shed 2 bases and J shed 5 bases, with 13 bases lying between them. Germline V gene data show CDR1 as MDHEN and CDR2 as SYDVKM. This CDR3 spans 15 amino acids. The CDR3 DNA follows: TGTGCCAGCAGTTTACCCAGGGGTTTGGATCAGCCCCAGCATTTT. Its translation is CASSLPRGLDQPQHF.

This chain uses TRBV7-9 with TRBJ2-4, with unresolved D. V lost 0 bases and J 5 bases, leaving 8 bases between the germline ends. Germline CDR1 is SEHNR and CDR2 is FQNEAQ (reference sequence). The CDR3 contains 14 residues. CDR3 DNA: TGTGCCAGCAGCTTAGCCAGAACCGAAAACATTCAGTACTTC. Translation gives CASSLARTENIQYF.

This sequence joins TRBV7-9 and TRBJ1-2, with D perhaps matching TRBD1 (6 bases). The CDR3 runs to 13 residues. The V and J ends lost 2 bases and 7 bases respectively, with 11 bases between them. The germline V gene has CDR1 SEHNR and CDR2 FQNEAQ (reference sequence). CDR3 in amino acids: CASSLSIGGGYTF. CDR3 nucleotide sequence: TGTGCCAGCAGCTTATCAATAGGGGGTGGCTACACCTTC.

This chain uses TRBV19 with TRBJ2-3; TRBD1 matches 8 bases. Germline values: CDR1 LNHDA, CDR2 SQIVND (reference sequence). The CDR3 totals 15 residues. V was clipped by 1 base and J by 1 base; unmatched bases: 1. This CDR3 reads CASSIAGGGTDTQYF. CDR3 bases: TGTGCCAGTAGTATAGCAGGGGGCGGCACAGATACGCAGTATTTT.

The chain recombines TRBV29-1 with TRBJ1-5; D ambiguous. This CDR3 contains 12 residues. V was shortened by 7 bases and J by 9 bases, with 16 bases between the two germline ends. Germline V gives CDR1 SQVTM, CDR2 ANQGSEA. The CDR3 protein is CSAADPDRPQHF. CDR3 nucleotides: TGCAGCGCCGCTGACCCAGATCGGCCCCAGCATTTT.

J is TRBJ1-1 and V is TRBV11-1; 7 bases agree with TRBD1. The ends lost 5 bases at V and 0 bases at J; junction bases unmatched: 6. Germline assignment: CDR1 SGHAT and CDR2 FQDESV (reference sequence). This CDR3 comprises 15 residues. For the CDR3, the DNA is TGTGCCAGCAGCCCAGGGGGTTCCATGAACACTGAAGCTTTCTTT. Encoded protein: CASSPGGSMNTEAFF.

This clone was detected only a few times. The V call is TRBV7-2, the J call TRBJ1-1; D call uncertain. CDR1 SGHTA and CDR2 FQGNSA come from the germline V gene. The CDR3 runs 13 residues. V was shortened by 8 bases and J by 0 bases, with 10 bases between the two germline ends. The CDR3 nucleotides are TGTGCCAGCCGGGTCGGGATGAACACTGAAGCTTTCTTT. This encodes CASRVGMNTEAFF.

The chain employs TRBV28 and TRBJ2-4; possible D gene TRBD1, 6 bases. The CDR3 extends over 11 amino acids. V lost 5 bases, J lost 15 bases, and 14 bases lay in between. Germline CDR1 MDHEN, CDR2 SYDVKM. CDR3 sequence reads: CASSHNREPYF. The CDR3 DNA follows: TGTGCCAGCAGTCATAACAGGGAGCCGTACTTC.

The chain joins TRBV19 to TRBJ1-4; D uncertain. Germline V lookup: CDR1 LNHDA, CDR2 SQIVND (reference sequence). V was cut by 1 base and J by 8 bases, with 8 bases left in between. This CDR3 comprises 13 residues. The CDR3 loop is CASSIGAEEKLFF. The CDR3 DNA sequence: TGTGCCAGTAGTATAGGGGCAGAAGAAAAACTGTTTTTT.

J is TRBJ1-2 and V is TRBV30; 11 bases agree with TRBD1. The V and J ends lost 8 bases and 4 bases, in that order; junction bases with no gene match: 6. This CDR3 is built from 13 residues. Germline CDR1 reads GTSNPN; CDR2 reads SVGIG (reference sequence). The CDR3 bases are TGTGCCGGGACAGGGGGGTTGGGCTATGGCTACACCTTC. It yields the protein CAGTGGLGYGYTF.

The chain uses TRBV19 and TRBJ1-5, with 7 bases fitting TRBD1. The J segment lost 2 bases and the V segment lost 8 bases, leaving 6 bases of the junction unmatched. Germline CDR1 reads LNHDA; CDR2 reads SQIVND (reference sequence). The CDR3 has 14 amino acids. The CDR3 coding sequence is TGTGCCAGTGCAATCACAGGGGGCAATCAGCCCCAGCATTTT. Protein: CASAITGGNQPQHF.

V gene TRBV2 combines with J gene TRBJ1-1, with D possibly being TRBD1 (5 bases). CDR1 SNHLY and CDR2 FYNNEI come from the germline V gene. This CDR3 contains 14 residues. The V gene lost 5 bases and the J gene lost 1 base, with 11 bases spanning the gap. Here the CDR3 DNA reads TGTGCCAGCAGTTCAACGGGGGGGAACACTGAAGCTTTCTTT. Translating it yields CASSSTGGNTEAFF.

The chain uses TRBV27 and TRBJ2-7, with TRBD2 matching 11 bases. The trim removed 4 bases at V and 3 bases at J, leaving 2 bases unmatched. The CDR3 contains 14 residues. Looked up from germline, CDR1 is MNHEY and CDR2 is SMNVEV (reference sequence). The CDR3 sequence is CASSSGTSGYEQYF. DNA for the CDR3: TGTGCCAGCAGTTCCGGGACTAGCGGCTACGAGCAGTACTTC.

The rearrangement uses TRBV7-3 and TRBJ2-1; TRBD2 matches 11 bases. Germline CDR1 reads SGHTA; CDR2 reads FQGTGA. The length of the CDR3 is 16 residues. Germline trimming cut 5 bases from V and 1 base from J; bases unmatched to any gene: 4. This chain's CDR3 is CASSPSSGRSYNEQFF. CDR3 DNA: TGTGCCAGCAGCCCGTCTAGCGGGAGGTCCTACAATGAGCAGTTCTTC. The full variable domain, in which reference TRBV7-3 and TRBJ2-1 provide the parts outside the CDR3, is GAGVSQTPSNKVTEKGKYVELRCDPISGHTALYWYRQSLGQGPEFLIYFQGTGAADDSGLPNDRFFAVRPEGSVSTLKIQRTERGDSAVYLCASSPSSGRSYNEQFFGPGTRLTVL.

This chain's CDR3 is CASSFEDSGNTIYF. The CDR3 DNA sequence: TGTGCCAGCAGTTTTGAGGACTCTGGAAACACCATATATTTT. The gene calls are TRBV28 and TRBJ1-3; no definite D call. This CDR3 region has 14 residues. V lost 3 bases and J 0 bases, leaving 6 bases between the germline ends. Per the germline V gene, CDR1 is MDHEN and CDR2 is SYDVKM.

This chain connects TRBV12-3 or TRBV12-4 to TRBJ1-5; D not certain. The CDR3 covers 12 residues. The V gene lost 8 bases and the J gene lost 9 bases, with 14 bases spanning the gap. DNA for the CDR3: TGTGCCAGCCGTCTAAACCGTCTGCCCCAGCATTTT. This codes for CASRLNRLPQHF.

The rearrangement joins TRBV12-5 to TRBJ1-5; D gene uncertain. CDR1 is LGHNT and CDR2 is FRNRAP in the germline V gene. The CDR3 is 13 residues long. The V end was cut by 2 bases, the J end by 1 base, with 3 bases between. The CDR3 loop reads CASGLYSNQPQHF. CDR3 DNA: TGTGCTAGTGGTTTGTACAGCAATCAGCCCCAGCATTTT.

The chain employs TRBV2 and TRBJ2-2, with 7 bases matching TRBD1. V shed 6 bases and J 2 bases; nucleotides not matched to a gene: 6. CDR1 SNHLY and CDR2 FYNNEI come from the germline V gene. The CDR3 consists of 15 residues. The CDR3 spells CASSHDRVNTGELFF. The CDR3 DNA follows: TGTGCCAGCAGCCATGACAGGGTTAACACCGGGGAGCTGTTTTTT.

This chain connects TRBV4-3 to TRBJ1-5; maybe TRBD1 (5 bases). Germline lookup yields CDR1 LGHNA and CDR2 YSLEER. The CDR3 extends over 16 amino acids. V lost 0 bases and J lost 4, with 13 bases in between. CDR3 bases: TGCGCCAGCAGCCAAGATAGTGGAGCAGGGAATCAGCCCCAGCATTTT. This gives the protein CASSQDSGAGNQPQHF.

The chain combines TRBV5-1 with TRBJ2-7; D possibly matches TRBD1 or TRBD2 (6 bases each). In germline, CDR1 is SGHRS, CDR2 YFSETQ. The CDR3 length is 14 residues. The V gene lost 3 bases and the J gene lost 4 bases, with 14 bases spanning the gap. The CDR3 DNA follows: TGCGCCAGCAGCTCAACTCTAGGGGGGTACGAGCAGTACTTC. Protein product: CASSSTLGGYEQYF.

This sequence joins TRBV11-2 and TRBJ2-7; maybe TRBD2 (5 bases). This CDR3 is built from 14 residues. Between the trimmed V and J ends, which lost 3 bases and 3 bases, there was a span of 12 bases. Germline CDR1 and CDR2: SGHAT and FQNNGV. CDR3 sequence reads: CASSFVEDFYEQYF. The CDR3 DNA sequence: TGTGCCAGCAGCTTTGTCGAGGACTTCTACGAGCAGTACTTC.

The chain joins TRBV30 to TRBJ1-1; unclear D gene. The germline V gene has CDR1 GTSNPN and CDR2 SVGIG (reference sequence). V lost 1 base to trimming and J lost 11 bases, with 11 bases between them. The CDR3 loop spans 11 amino acids. This CDR3 reads CAWSERTRAFF. The CDR3 DNA sequence: TGTGCCTGGAGTGAAAGGACGCGTGCTTTCTTT.

V usage is TRBV5-1 and J usage is TRBJ2-5, with D possibly matching TRBD2 (6 bases). The CDR3 is made up of 14 amino acids. Trimming cost V 3 bases and J 4 bases, with 13 bases left between them. The V gene's germline CDR1 is SGHRS and CDR2 YFSETQ. The CDR3 nucleotides are TGCGCCAGCAGCTCGGGTCCGGGAGCAGAGACCCAGTACTTC. Its translation: CASSSGPGAETQYF.

This chain links TRBV6-5 with TRBJ1-1; D unclear. Germline CDR1 and CDR2: MNHEY and SVGAGI. The CDR3 covers 12 residues. With 6 bases removed from V and 8 bases from J, the gap between germline ends came to 13 bases. CDR3: CASSRSVGEAFF. The CDR3 DNA sequence: TGTGCCAGCAGCCGCAGCGTTGGGGAAGCTTTCTTT.

The chain has TRBV6-6 and TRBJ1-5; 9 nucleotides match TRBD1. Looked up from germline, CDR1 is MNHNY and CDR2 is SVGAGI (reference sequence). V lost 5 bases, J lost 4 bases, and 6 bases stayed unmatched. This CDR3 contains 15 residues. The CDR3 spells CASSQQGARNQPQHF. CDR3 in DNA: TGTGCCAGCAGTCAACAGGGGGCGAGGAATCAGCCCCAGCATTTT.

The chain combines TRBV7-2 with TRBJ1-1; weak D call: TRBD1 (5 bases). This CDR3 is 13 amino acids long. Between the trimmed V and J ends, which lost 4 bases and 1 base, there was a span of 7 bases. Germline lookup yields CDR1 SGHTA and CDR2 FQGNSA. The DNA for the CDR3 is TGTGCCAGCAGCTCGGACACGAACACTGAAGCTTTCTTT. Protein sequence: CASSSDTNTEAFF.

Here the CDR3 DNA reads TGCGCCAGCAGAAGGCAGGGAGACACCGGGGAGCTGTTTTTT. Amino acids: CASRRQGDTGELFF. V usage is TRBV4-3 and J usage is TRBJ2-2, with D possibly called TRBD1 or TRBD2 (5 bases each). Trimming stripped 6 bases from V and 3 bases from J, with 11 bases between. The CDR3 is 14 residues long. Germline assignment: CDR1 LGHNA and CDR2 YSLEER.